These T cell receptor beta chains were read from a single sample in a study of blood T cell repertoires in COVID-19. The protocol was immunoSEQ multiplex PCR, while the TCRdb copy is restricted to in-frame clones and leaves out a portion. The sample lists just over 250,000 clones; about 88% were seen once. Sequencing used peripheral blood. All receptors derive from a man aged 60 to 75 who had recovered from COVID-19. Each CDR3 is given with its conserved first and last residue. Fields, in order: D gene, J gene, clone size, V gene, CDR3 DNA, CDR3 protein. The D gene is left open where the match is weak. Only part of the rows carry a size: once, few, many, or a class if the clone is expanded.

d_call: TRBD1; j_call: TRBJ1-2; clone_size: NA; v_call: TRBV7-3; cdr3_nt: TGTGCCAGCAGCTCCGGGACAGGGGGAAACTATGGCTACACCTTC; cdr3_aa: CASSSGTGGNYGYTF
d_call: NA; j_call: TRBJ1-1; clone_size: NA; v_call: TRBV7-9; cdr3_nt: TGTGCCAGCAGCTTCAAGGACAGGAACACTGAAGCTTTCTTT; cdr3_aa: CASSFKDRNTEAFF
d_call: TRBD1; j_call: TRBJ1-2; clone_size: NA; v_call: TRBV30; cdr3_nt: TGTGCCTGGAGTGCAGGGACAGGGGGAGGCTACACCTTC; cdr3_aa: CAWSAGTGGGYTF
d_call: NA; j_call: TRBJ1-1; clone_size: NA; v_call: TRBV5-1; cdr3_nt: TGCGCCAGCAGCTCGGGATCACTACAGGAAGCTTTCTTT; cdr3_aa: CASSSGSLQEAFF
d_call: TRBD1; j_call: TRBJ2-5; clone_size: NA; v_call: TRBV19; cdr3_nt: TGTGCCAGTAGTATAACTACAGGGGGAAGGGAGACCCAGTACTTC; cdr3_aa: CASSITTGGRETQYF
d_call: NA; j_call: TRBJ1-5; clone_size: NA; v_call: TRBV7-6; cdr3_nt: TGTGCCAGCAAGCAAGGGGCAAATCAGCCCCAGCATTTT; cdr3_aa: CASKQGANQPQHF
d_call: TRBD2; j_call: TRBJ2-3; clone_size: NA; v_call: TRBV4-2; cdr3_nt: TGTGCCAGCAGCCACCCAGGGACTACCCGTAGCACAGATACGCAGTATTTT; cdr3_aa: CASSHPGTTRSTDTQYF
d_call: TRBD2; j_call: TRBJ2-1; clone_size: NA; v_call: TRBV27; cdr3_nt: TGTGCCAGCAGTCGTTTGCTCGGACTAGCGGGGTTAAGTGAGCAGTTCTTC; cdr3_aa: CASSRLLGLAGLSEQFF
d_call: NA; j_call: TRBJ1-1; clone_size: NA; v_call: TRBV5-1; cdr3_nt: TGCGCCAGCAGCTTGGCAGTGCAGGGGATGAACACTGAAGCTTTCTTT; cdr3_aa: CASSLAVQGMNTEAFF
d_call: TRBD1; j_call: TRBJ1-2; clone_size: NA; v_call: TRBV7-9; cdr3_nt: TGTGCCAGCAGCCGGGGGACAGGCCAGAACTATGGCTACACCTTC; cdr3_aa: CASSRGTGQNYGYTF
d_call: NA; j_call: TRBJ2-7; clone_size: NA; v_call: TRBV28; cdr3_nt: TGTGCCAGCAGCCCCAGGGGAAGGTACGAGCAGTACTTC; cdr3_aa: CASSPRGRYEQYF
d_call: NA; j_call: TRBJ1-6; clone_size: NA; v_call: TRBV5-4; cdr3_nt: TGTGCCAGCAGCTTGGGGACACCGACAAATTCACCCCTCCACTTT; cdr3_aa: CASSLGTPTNSPLHF
d_call: NA; j_call: TRBJ2-6; clone_size: NA; v_call: TRBV2; cdr3_nt: TGTGCCAGCAGTGACTTAGGCGGGGCTGGGGCCAACGTCCTGACTTTC; cdr3_aa: CASSDLGGAGANVLTF
d_call: TRBD1; j_call: TRBJ2-6; clone_size: NA; v_call: TRBV27; cdr3_nt: TGTGCCAGCAGTTTCCAGGGGGCTGGGGCCAACGTCCTGACTTTC; cdr3_aa: CASSFQGAGANVLTF
d_call: NA; j_call: TRBJ2-6; clone_size: NA; v_call: TRBV3-1/TRBV3-2; cdr3_nt: TGTGCCAGCAGCGAATCTTATAGCACTCTCTCTGGGGCCAACGTCCTGACTTTC; cdr3_aa: CASSESYSTLSGANVLTF
d_call: NA; j_call: TRBJ1-2; clone_size: NA; v_call: TRBV20-1; cdr3_nt: TGCAGTGCTAGAGCCGGTCTCGGCTACACCTTC; cdr3_aa: CSARAGLGYTF
d_call: NA; j_call: TRBJ1-2; clone_size: NA; v_call: TRBV7-9; cdr3_nt: TGTGCCAGCAGCTCGCTGACATCCTCCCCAAAACGTGGCTACACCTTC; cdr3_aa: CASSSLTSSPKRGYTF
d_call: NA; j_call: TRBJ1-4; clone_size: NA; v_call: TRBV7-2; cdr3_nt: TGTGCCAGCAGCCAAAACCCTAGGACAGTTAATGAAAAACTGTTTTTT; cdr3_aa: CASSQNPRTVNEKLFF
d_call: NA; j_call: TRBJ2-7; clone_size: NA; v_call: TRBV21-1; cdr3_nt: TGTGCCAGCCCCTCCTGGACAGGCGCGAGGGAGCAGTACTTC; cdr3_aa: CASPSWTGAREQYF
d_call: NA; j_call: TRBJ2-3; clone_size: NA; v_call: TRBV7-2; cdr3_nt: TGTGCCAGCACCCCGGAGTTACGGAGTAGGAGGGATACGCAGTATTTT; cdr3_aa: CASTPELRSRRDTQYF
d_call: TRBD2; j_call: TRBJ2-1; clone_size: NA; v_call: TRBV10-2; cdr3_nt: TGCGCCAGCAGTGAGCGGACTAGCGGGGGCAATGAGCAGTTCTTC; cdr3_aa: CASSERTSGGNEQFF
d_call: TRBD1; j_call: TRBJ1-1; clone_size: few; v_call: TRBV14; cdr3_nt: TGTGCCAGCAGCCAGTACGGGACAGCAACCTCGACTGGGGGAGCTTTCTTT; cdr3_aa: CASSQYGTATSTGGAFF
d_call: NA; j_call: TRBJ1-2; clone_size: few; v_call: TRBV4-1; cdr3_nt: TGCGCCAGCAGCCAAGAAACGGGGGAGCATGGCTACACCTTC; cdr3_aa: CASSQETGEHGYTF
d_call: NA; j_call: TRBJ1-2; clone_size: NA; v_call: TRBV5-1; cdr3_nt: TGCGCCAGCAGCTTGGTGACAGACTCCTATGGCTACACCTTC; cdr3_aa: CASSLVTDSYGYTF
d_call: NA; j_call: TRBJ1-1; clone_size: NA; v_call: TRBV9; cdr3_nt: TGTGCCAGCAGCGCCCCTGGCAGCACTGAAGCTTTCTTT; cdr3_aa: CASSAPGSTEAFF
d_call: NA; j_call: TRBJ2-1; clone_size: once; v_call: TRBV19; cdr3_nt: TGTGCCAGTAGTTTAGGGGGTTACAGGTACAATGAGCAGTTCTTC; cdr3_aa: CASSLGGYRYNEQFF
d_call: NA; j_call: TRBJ1-2; clone_size: NA; v_call: TRBV7-9; cdr3_nt: TGTGCCAGCAGTCAACGACAGCTCTATGGCTACACCTTC; cdr3_aa: CASSQRQLYGYTF
d_call: TRBD1; j_call: TRBJ2-6; clone_size: NA; v_call: TRBV7-9; cdr3_nt: TGTGCCAGCAGTAGGGGACAGGGCCGCTCTGGGGCCAACGTCCTGACTTTC; cdr3_aa: CASSRGQGRSGANVLTF
d_call: NA; j_call: TRBJ1-5; clone_size: NA; v_call: TRBV3-1/TRBV3-2; cdr3_nt: TGTGCCAGCAGCCAAGCACCTCTATGGCATTTT; cdr3_aa: CASSQAPLWHF
d_call: TRBD1; j_call: TRBJ1-5; clone_size: NA; v_call: TRBV4-2; cdr3_nt: TGTGCCAGCAGCCTCTCCCCTCCCGGGACAGGGTTCAATCAGCCCCAGCATTTT; cdr3_aa: CASSLSPPGTGFNQPQHF
d_call: NA; j_call: TRBJ1-1; clone_size: NA; v_call: TRBV2; cdr3_nt: TGTGCCAGCAGTGAAGTTCCCGTTACTGAAGCTTTCTTT; cdr3_aa: CASSEVPVTEAFF
d_call: NA; j_call: TRBJ1-1; clone_size: once; v_call: TRBV2; cdr3_nt: TGTGCCAGGTCGAGGGACACTGAAGCTTTCTTT; cdr3_aa: CARSRDTEAFF
d_call: NA; j_call: TRBJ2-1; clone_size: NA; v_call: TRBV27; cdr3_nt: TGTGCCAGCAGCCCGAACAGGGGGGGCAATGAGCAGTTCTTC; cdr3_aa: CASSPNRGGNEQFF